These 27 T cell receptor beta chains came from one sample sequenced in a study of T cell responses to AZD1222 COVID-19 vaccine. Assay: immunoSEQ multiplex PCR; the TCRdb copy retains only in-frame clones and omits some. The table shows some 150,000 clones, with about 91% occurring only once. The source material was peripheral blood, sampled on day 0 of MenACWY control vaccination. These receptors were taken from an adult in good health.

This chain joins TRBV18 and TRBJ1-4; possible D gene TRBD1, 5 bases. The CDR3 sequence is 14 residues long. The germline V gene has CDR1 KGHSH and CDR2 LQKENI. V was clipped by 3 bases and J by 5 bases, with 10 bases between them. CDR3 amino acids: CASSPQGTNEKLFF. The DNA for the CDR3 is TGTGCCAGCTCACCGCAGGGTACCAATGAAAAACTGTTTTTT.

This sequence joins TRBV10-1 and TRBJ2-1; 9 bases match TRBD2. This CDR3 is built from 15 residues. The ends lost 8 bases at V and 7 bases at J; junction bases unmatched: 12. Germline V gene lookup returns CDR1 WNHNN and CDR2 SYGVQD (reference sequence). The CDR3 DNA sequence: TGCGCCAGCGTCGTTAGCGGGAGAACAGGAAATGAGCAGTTCTTC. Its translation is CASVVSGRTGNEQFF.

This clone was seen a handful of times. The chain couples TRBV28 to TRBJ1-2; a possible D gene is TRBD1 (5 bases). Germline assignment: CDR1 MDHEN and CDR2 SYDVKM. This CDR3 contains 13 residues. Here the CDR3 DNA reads TGTGCGACTCTGGGGCGCGGGGGCTATGGCTACACCTTC. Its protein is CATLGRGGYGYTF.

CDR3 nucleotide sequence: TGTGCCAGCGGGGAGGGAGCTGGGGCCAACGTCCTGACTTTC. Encoded protein: CASGEGAGANVLTF. The rearrangement joins TRBV2 to TRBJ2-6; 7 bases are a match to TRBD2. The CDR3 is 14 residues long. The J segment lost 2 bases and the V segment lost 8 bases, leaving 3 bases of the junction unmatched. The germline V gene encodes CDR1 SNHLY and CDR2 FYNNEI.

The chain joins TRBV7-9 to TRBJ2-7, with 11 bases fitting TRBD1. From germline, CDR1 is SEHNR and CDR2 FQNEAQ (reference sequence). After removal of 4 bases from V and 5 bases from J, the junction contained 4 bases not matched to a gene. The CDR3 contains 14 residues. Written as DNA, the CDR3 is TGTGCCAGCAGCTCGGACAGGGGGCGGCACGAGCAGTACTTC. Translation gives CASSSDRGRHEQYF.

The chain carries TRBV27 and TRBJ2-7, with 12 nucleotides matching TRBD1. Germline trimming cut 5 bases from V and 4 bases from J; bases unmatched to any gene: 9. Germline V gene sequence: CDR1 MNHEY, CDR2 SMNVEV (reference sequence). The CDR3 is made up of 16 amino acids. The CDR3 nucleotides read TGTGCCAGCAGTCCAACCGGGACAGGGGGCTCTTACGAGCAGTACTTC. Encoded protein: CASSPTGTGGSYEQYF.

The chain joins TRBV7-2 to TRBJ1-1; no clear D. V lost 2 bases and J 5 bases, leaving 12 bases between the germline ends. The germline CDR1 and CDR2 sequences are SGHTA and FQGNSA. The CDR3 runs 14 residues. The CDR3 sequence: CASSLSIGLTEAFF. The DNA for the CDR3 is TGTGCCAGCAGCTTAAGTATCGGGTTGACTGAAGCTTTCTTT.

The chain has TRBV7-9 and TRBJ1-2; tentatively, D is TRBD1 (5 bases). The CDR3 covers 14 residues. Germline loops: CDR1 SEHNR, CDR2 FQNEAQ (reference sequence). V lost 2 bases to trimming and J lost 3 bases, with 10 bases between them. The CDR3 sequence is CASSLLGEHYGYTF. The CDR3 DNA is TGTGCCAGCAGCTTATTAGGGGAGCACTATGGCTACACCTTC.

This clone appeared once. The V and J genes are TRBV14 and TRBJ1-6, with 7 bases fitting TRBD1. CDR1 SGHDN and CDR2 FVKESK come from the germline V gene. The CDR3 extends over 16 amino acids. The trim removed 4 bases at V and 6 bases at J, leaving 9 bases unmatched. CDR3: CASSRITGAVNSPLHF. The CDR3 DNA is TGTGCCAGCAGCCGCATAACAGGGGCGGTTAATTCACCCCTCCACTTT.

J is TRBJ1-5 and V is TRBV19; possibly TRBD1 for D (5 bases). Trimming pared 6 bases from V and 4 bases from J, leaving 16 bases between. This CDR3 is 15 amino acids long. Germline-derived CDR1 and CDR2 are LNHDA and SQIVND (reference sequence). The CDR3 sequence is CASRTRDQLNQPQHF. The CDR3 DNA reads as TGTGCCAGTAGAACCCGGGACCAATTGAATCAGCCCCAGCATTTT.

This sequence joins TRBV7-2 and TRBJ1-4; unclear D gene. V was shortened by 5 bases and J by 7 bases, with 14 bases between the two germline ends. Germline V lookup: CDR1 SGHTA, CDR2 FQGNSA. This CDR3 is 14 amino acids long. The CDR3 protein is CASSPGWAGEKLFF. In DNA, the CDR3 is TGTGCCAGCAGCCCCGGGTGGGCGGGTGAAAAACTGTTTTTT.

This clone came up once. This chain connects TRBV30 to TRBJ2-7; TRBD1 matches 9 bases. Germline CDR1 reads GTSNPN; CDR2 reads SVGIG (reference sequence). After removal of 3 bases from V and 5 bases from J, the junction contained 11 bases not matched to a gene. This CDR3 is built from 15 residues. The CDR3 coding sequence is TGTGCCTGGAGGAAGGTGAGGGACAGGGTGGACGAGCAGTACTTC. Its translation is CAWRKVRDRVDEQYF.

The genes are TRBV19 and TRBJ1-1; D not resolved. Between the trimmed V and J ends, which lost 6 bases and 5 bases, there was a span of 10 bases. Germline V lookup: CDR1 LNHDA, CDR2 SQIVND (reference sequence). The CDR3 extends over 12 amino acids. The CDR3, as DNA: TGTGCCAGTAGCGGATTAGCAACTGAAGCTTTCTTT. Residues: CASSGLATEAFF.

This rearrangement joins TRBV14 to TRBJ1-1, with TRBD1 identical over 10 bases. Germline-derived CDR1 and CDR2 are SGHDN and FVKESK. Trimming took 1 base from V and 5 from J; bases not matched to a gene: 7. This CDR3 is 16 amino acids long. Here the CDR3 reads CASSQVGTGERTEAFF. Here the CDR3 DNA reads TGTGCCAGCAGCCAAGTCGGGACAGGGGAGCGGACTGAAGCTTTCTTT.

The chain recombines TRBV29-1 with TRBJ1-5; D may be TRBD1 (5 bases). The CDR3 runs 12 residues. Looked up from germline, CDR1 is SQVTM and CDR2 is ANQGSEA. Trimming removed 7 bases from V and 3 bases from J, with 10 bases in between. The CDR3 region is CSAGHSNQPQHF. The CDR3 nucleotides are TGCAGCGCTGGACACTCCAATCAGCCCCAGCATTTT.

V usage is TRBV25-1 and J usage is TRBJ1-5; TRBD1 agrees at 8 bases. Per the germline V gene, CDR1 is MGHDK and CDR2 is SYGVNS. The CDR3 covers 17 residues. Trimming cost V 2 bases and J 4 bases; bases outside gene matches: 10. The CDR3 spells CASSEMVTGVPNQPQHF. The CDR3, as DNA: TGTGCCAGCAGTGAAATGGTGACAGGGGTCCCTAATCAGCCCCAGCATTTT.

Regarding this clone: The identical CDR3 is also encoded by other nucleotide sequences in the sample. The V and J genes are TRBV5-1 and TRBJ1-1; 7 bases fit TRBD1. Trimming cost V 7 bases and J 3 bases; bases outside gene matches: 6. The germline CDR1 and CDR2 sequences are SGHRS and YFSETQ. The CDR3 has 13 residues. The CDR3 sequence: CASRTTGDTEAFF. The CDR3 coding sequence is TGCGCCAGCCGCACAACAGGGGACACTGAAGCTTTCTTT.

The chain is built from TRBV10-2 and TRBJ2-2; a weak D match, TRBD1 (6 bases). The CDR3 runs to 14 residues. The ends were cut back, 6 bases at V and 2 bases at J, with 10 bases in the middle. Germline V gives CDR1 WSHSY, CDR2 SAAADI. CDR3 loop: CASSQGKNTGELFF. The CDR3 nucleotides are TGCGCCAGCAGCCAGGGGAAAAACACCGGGGAGCTGTTTTTT.

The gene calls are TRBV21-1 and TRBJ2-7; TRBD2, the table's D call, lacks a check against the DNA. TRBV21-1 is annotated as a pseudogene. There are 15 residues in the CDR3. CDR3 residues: CASSNRWESSYEQYF. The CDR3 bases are TGTGCCAGCAGCAACCGGTGGGAGAGCTCCTACGAGCAGTACTTC.

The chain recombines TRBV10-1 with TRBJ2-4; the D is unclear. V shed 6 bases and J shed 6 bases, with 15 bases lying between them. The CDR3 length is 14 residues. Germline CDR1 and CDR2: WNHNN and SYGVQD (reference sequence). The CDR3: CASSQNTDPNIQYF. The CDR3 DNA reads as TGCGCCAGCAGCCAAAACACGGACCCAAACATTCAGTACTTC.

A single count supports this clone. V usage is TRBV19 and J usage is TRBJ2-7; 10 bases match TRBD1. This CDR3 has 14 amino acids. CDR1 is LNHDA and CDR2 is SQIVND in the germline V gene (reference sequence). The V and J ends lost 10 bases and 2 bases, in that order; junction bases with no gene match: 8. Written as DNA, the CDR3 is TGTGCCACCTCGTGGGGACAGGGGCCCTACGAGCAGTACTTC. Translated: CATSWGQGPYEQYF.

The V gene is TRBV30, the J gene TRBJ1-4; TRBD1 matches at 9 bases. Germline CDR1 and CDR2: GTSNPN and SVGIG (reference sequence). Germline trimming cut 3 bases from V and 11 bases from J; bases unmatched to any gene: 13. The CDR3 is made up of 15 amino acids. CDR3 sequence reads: CAWSSGQGGVGKLFF. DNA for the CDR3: TGTGCCTGGAGCTCGGGACAGGGTGGTGTTGGGAAACTGTTTTTT.

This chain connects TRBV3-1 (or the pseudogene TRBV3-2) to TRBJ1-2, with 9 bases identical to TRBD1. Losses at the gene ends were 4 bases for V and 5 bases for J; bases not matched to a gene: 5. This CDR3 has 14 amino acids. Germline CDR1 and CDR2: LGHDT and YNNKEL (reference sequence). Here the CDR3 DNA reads TGTGCCAGCAGCCCCCGACAGGGGGTGTATGGCTACACCTTC. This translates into CASSPRQGVYGYTF.

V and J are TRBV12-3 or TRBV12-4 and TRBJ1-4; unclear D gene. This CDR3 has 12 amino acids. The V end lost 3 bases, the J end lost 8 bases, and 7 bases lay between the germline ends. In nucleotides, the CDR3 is TGTGCCAGCAGTTTGAGTATGGAAAAACTGTTTTTT. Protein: CASSLSMEKLFF.

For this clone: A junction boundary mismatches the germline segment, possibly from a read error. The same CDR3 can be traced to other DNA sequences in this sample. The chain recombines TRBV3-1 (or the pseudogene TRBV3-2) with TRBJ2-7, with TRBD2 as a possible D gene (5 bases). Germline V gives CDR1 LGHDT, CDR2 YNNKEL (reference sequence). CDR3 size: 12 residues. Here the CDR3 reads CASSQVTGMINF. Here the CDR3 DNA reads TGTGCCAGCAGTCAAGTAACGGGAATGATTAACTTC.

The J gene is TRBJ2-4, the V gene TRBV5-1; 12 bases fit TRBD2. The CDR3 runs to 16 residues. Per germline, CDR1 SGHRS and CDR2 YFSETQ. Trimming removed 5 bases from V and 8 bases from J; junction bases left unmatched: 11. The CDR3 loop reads CASRSLTSGGGDIQYF. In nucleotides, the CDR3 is TGCGCCAGCAGATCTCTGACTAGCGGGGGTGGGGACATTCAGTACTTC.

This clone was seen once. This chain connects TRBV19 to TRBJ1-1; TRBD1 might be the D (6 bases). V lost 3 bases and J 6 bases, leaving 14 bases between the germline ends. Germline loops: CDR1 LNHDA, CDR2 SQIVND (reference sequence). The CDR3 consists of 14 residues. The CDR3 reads CASSIHYRVPEAFF. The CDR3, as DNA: TGTGCCAGTAGTATCCACTACAGGGTTCCTGAAGCTTTCTTT.